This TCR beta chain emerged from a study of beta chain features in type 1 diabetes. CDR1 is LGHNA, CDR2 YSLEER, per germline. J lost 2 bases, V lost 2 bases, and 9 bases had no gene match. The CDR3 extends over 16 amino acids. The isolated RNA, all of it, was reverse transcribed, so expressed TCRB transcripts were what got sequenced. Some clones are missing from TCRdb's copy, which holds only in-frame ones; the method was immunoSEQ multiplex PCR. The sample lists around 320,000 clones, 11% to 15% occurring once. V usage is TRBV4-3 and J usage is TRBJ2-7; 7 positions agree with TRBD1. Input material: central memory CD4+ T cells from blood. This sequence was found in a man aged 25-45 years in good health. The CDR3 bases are TGCGCCAGCAGCCAACGTCCGGGACAGTCTACCTACGAGCAGTACTTC. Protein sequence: CASSQRPGQSTYEQYF.